The 17 T cell receptor beta chains below all came from one sample that was sequenced in a study of blood T cell repertoires in COVID-19. The method was immunoSEQ multiplex PCR; TCRdb's version includes in-frame clones alone and lacks a portion of them. The data show a few hundred thousand clones, about 85% seen once. Material: peripheral blood. The receptors shown here come from a man aged 18-30 years with active or convalescent COVID-19.

In its sample, this clone was seen once. The J gene is TRBJ1-1, the V gene TRBV19; 9 nucleotides align to TRBD1. V trimming: 4 bases; J trimming: 4 bases; junction bases outside the gene matches: 10. This CDR3 contains 16 residues. Germline V lookup: CDR1 LNHDA, CDR2 SQIVND (reference sequence). The chain's CDR3 is CASSNGQGLLRTEAFF. CDR3 sequence (DNA): TGTGCCAGTAGTAATGGACAGGGGCTCTTGCGCACTGAAGCTTTCTTT.

This clone has just a few counts. This sequence joins TRBV20-1 and TRBJ1-1; a possible D gene is TRBD1 (5 bases). V lost 3 bases and J 0 bases, leaving 17 bases between the germline ends. The CDR3 totals 16 residues. Germline values: CDR1 DFQATT, CDR2 SNEGSKA (reference sequence). CDR3 residues: CSASRWRQQLNTEAFF. As DNA, the CDR3 is TGCAGTGCTAGTAGGTGGAGACAGCAGTTGAACACTGAAGCTTTCTTT.

The chain links TRBV4-3 to TRBJ2-3; TRBD2 matches 9 bases. The germline CDR1 and CDR2 sequences are LGHNA and YSLEER. The CDR3 consists of 17 residues. Trimming took 0 bases from V and 4 from J; bases not matched to a gene: 8. The CDR3 DNA follows: TGCGCCAGCAGCCAAGATTGGGGCGGGAGGGCCTCAGATACGCAGTATTTT. It translates to CASSQDWGGRASDTQYF.

The chain combines TRBV28 with TRBJ1-2; weak D call: TRBD1 (6 bases). This CDR3 contains 13 residues. Germline CDR1 reads MDHEN; CDR2 reads SYDVKM. V was cut by 6 bases and J by 2 bases, with 10 bases left in between. The CDR3 DNA follows: TGTGCCAGCAGACTCGGACAGAACTATGGCTACACCTTC. It encodes CASRLGQNYGYTF.

The chain carries TRBV12-3 or TRBV12-4 and TRBJ2-2; TRBD1 might be the D (5 bases). The CDR3 has 12 amino acids. Trimming took 7 bases from V and 7 from J, leaving 10 bases between them. CDR3 in DNA: TGTGCCAGCATGATCAGGGACGGGGAGCTGTTTTTT. Encoded protein: CASMIRDGELFF.

This rearrangement joins TRBV24-1 to TRBJ2-7, with D perhaps TRBD2 (6 bases). Germline lookup yields CDR1 KGHDR and CDR2 SFDVKD. The CDR3 loop spans 11 amino acids. DNA of the CDR3: TGTAGAAACCGCGCTAGCGCGGCGCAGTACTTC. Encoded protein: CRNRASAAQYF.

The V gene is TRBV12-5, the J gene TRBJ1-3; D call uncertain. This CDR3 is built from 15 residues. Deletions cut 2 bases from V and 9 bases from J, with 17 bases between. Germline V gene lookup returns CDR1 LGHNT and CDR2 FRNRAP. The CDR3 is CASGLPANPSTTIYF. CDR3 coding DNA: TGTGCTAGTGGTTTGCCCGCGAATCCCTCAACCACCATATATTTT.

The chain carries TRBV4-1 and TRBJ1-2; D is possibly TRBD1 (6 bases). Germline CDR1 is MGHRA and CDR2 is YSYEKL. The CDR3 length is 19 residues. The V end was cut by 1 base, the J end by 0 bases, with 21 bases between. CDR3 DNA sequence: TGCGCCAGCAGCCAAGCTCTACCATCGTTGGACAGAGCTAACTATGGCTACACCTTC. Its protein is CASSQALPSLDRANYGYTF.

V gene TRBV13 combines with J gene TRBJ2-7; unclear D gene. The CDR3 is 16 amino acids. V was clipped by 5 bases and J by 3 bases, with 20 bases between them. The germline gives CDR1 PRHDT, CDR2 FYEKMQ (reference sequence). The CDR3 nucleotides read TGTGCCAGCAGCCCCCCGCGTCTGGGCAGGAACTACGAGCAGTACTTC. Its translation is CASSPPRLGRNYEQYF.

CDR3 amino acids: CASSRQFSGAYNEQFF. CDR3 nucleotide sequence: TGTGCCAGCAGCCGTCAGTTTTCGGGGGCCTACAATGAGCAGTTCTTC. The chain couples TRBV28 to TRBJ2-1, with D perhaps matching TRBD2 (6 bases). Germline CDR1 reads MDHEN; CDR2 reads SYDVKM. Trimming pared 6 bases from V and 2 bases from J, leaving 17 bases between. The CDR3 contains 16 residues.

V usage is TRBV28 and J usage is TRBJ2-7; perhaps TRBD1 as D (6 bases). The CDR3 covers 15 residues. The ends were cut back, 7 bases at V and 2 bases at J, with 18 bases in the middle. Germline lookup yields CDR1 MDHEN and CDR2 SYDVKM. CDR3 nucleotide sequence: TGTGCCAGCACTACGACGACAGGCTTTACCTACGAGCAGTACTTC. Translation gives CASTTTTGFTYEQYF.

The chain carries TRBV28 and TRBJ1-2; 7 positions agree with TRBD1. J was trimmed by 4 bases and V by 6 bases; bases with no gene match: 8. Germline assignment: CDR1 MDHEN and CDR2 SYDVKM. The CDR3 is 14 amino acids. The CDR3 spells CASSEGQIIYGYTF. The CDR3 nucleotides are TGTGCCAGCAGCGAGGGACAGATCATCTATGGCTACACCTTC.

The V and J genes are TRBV7-9 and TRBJ2-1; 10 bases are a match to TRBD2. Germline trimming cut 5 bases from V and 7 bases from J; bases unmatched to any gene: 11. The CDR3 runs 16 residues. The germline CDR1 and CDR2 sequences are SEHNR and FQNEAQ (reference sequence). CDR3 coding DNA: TGTGCCAGCAGCGGGCCGGGGACTAGCGCAGGGAATGAGCAGTTCTTC. It yields the protein CASSGPGTSAGNEQFF.

The V and J genes are TRBV5-1 and TRBJ2-3, with a weak D call TRBD2 (5 bases). Germline V CDR1 and CDR2: SGHRS, YFSETQ. V was shortened by 0 bases and J by 6 bases, with 5 bases between the two germline ends. This CDR3 is built from 12 residues. DNA of the CDR3: TGCGCCAGCAGCTTGGCTAGCGATACGCAGTATTTT. It codes for CASSLASDTQYF.

V usage is TRBV5-1 and J usage is TRBJ2-1; 9 nucleotides align to TRBD1. Germline V lookup: CDR1 SGHRS, CDR2 YFSETQ. This CDR3 is 14 amino acids long. J lost 8 bases, V lost 4 bases, and 7 bases had no gene match. The CDR3 loop reads CASSGWTGEDEQFF. The CDR3 bases are TGCGCCAGCAGCGGGTGGACAGGGGAGGATGAGCAGTTCTTC.

This clone showed up just a few times. This rearrangement joins TRBV7-2 to TRBJ2-7, with D unresolved. CDR3 size: 13 residues. Trimming stripped 0 bases from V and 3 bases from J, with 6 bases between. Germline V lookup: CDR1 SGHTA, CDR2 FQGNSA. The DNA of the CDR3 is TGTGCCAGCAGCTTAGCTTCCTACTACGAGCAGTACTTC. Amino acid sequence: CASSLASYYEQYF.

The rearrangement uses TRBV28 and TRBJ1-1, with D perhaps TRBD1 (5 bases). CDR3 length equals 16 residues. Germline assignment: CDR1 MDHEN and CDR2 SYDVKM. Between the trimmed V and J ends, which lost 6 bases and 1 base, there was a span of 18 bases. The CDR3 nucleotides are TGTGCCAGCAGGCCGGGGGGGAGCAGAGCGAACACTGAAGCTTTCTTT. Its translation is CASRPGGSRANTEAFF.